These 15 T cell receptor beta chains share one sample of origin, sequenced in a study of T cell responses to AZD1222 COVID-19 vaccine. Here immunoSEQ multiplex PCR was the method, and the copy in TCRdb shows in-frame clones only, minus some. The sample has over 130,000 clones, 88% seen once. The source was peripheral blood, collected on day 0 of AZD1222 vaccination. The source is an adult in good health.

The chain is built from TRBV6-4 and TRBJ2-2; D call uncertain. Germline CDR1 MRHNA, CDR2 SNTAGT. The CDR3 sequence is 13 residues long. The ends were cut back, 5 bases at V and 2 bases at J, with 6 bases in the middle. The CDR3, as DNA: TGTGCCAGCAGTAAGGAAAACACCGGGGAGCTGTTTTTT. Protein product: CASSKENTGELFF.

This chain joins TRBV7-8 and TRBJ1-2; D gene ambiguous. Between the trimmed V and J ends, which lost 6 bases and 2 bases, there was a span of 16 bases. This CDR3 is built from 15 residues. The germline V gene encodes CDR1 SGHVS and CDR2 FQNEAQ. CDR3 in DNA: TGTGCCAGCAGTCCGATTTCGACGGAGAACTATGGCTACACCTTC. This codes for CASSPISTENYGYTF.

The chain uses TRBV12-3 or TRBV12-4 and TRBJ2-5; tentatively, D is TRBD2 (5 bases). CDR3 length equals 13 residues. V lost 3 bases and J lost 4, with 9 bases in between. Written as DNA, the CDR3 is TGTGCCAGCAGTTTTCTTGCGGGAGAGACCCAGTACTTC. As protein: CASSFLAGETQYF.

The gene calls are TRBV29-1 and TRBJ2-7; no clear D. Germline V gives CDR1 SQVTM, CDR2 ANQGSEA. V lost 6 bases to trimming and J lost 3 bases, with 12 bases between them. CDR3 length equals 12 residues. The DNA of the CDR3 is TGCAGCGTCGTGGGAATTCGCTACGAGCAGTACTTC. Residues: CSVVGIRYEQYF.

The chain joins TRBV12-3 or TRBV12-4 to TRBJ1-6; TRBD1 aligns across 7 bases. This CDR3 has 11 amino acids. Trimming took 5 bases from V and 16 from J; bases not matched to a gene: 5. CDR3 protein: CASSPGTELHF. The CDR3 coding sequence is TGTGCCAGCAGTCCTGGGACAGAGCTCCACTTT.

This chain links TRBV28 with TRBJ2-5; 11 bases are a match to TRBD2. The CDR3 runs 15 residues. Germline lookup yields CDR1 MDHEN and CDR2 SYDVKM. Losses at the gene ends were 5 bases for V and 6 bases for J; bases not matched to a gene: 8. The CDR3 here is CASSVSGRAGKTQYF. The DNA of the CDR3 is TGTGCCAGCAGTGTTAGCGGGAGGGCCGGGAAGACCCAGTACTTC.

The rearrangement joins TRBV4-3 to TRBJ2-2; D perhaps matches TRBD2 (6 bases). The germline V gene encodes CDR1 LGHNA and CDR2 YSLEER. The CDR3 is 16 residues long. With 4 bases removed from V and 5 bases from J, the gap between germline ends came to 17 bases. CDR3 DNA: TGCGCCAGCAGCCCCAGTCCACCTGGAGGGACCGGGGAGCTGTTTTTT. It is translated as CASSPSPPGGTGELFF.

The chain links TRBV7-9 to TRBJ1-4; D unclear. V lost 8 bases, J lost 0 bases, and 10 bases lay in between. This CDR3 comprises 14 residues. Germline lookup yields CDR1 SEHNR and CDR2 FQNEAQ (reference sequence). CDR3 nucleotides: TGTGCCAGCGGGTTTAGCGCAACTAATGAAAAACTGTTTTTT. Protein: CASGFSATNEKLFF.

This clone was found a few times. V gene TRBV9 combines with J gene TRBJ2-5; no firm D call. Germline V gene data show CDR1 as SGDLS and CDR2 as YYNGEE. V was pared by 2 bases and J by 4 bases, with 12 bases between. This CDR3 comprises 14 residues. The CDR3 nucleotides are TGTGCCAGCAGCGTCTCCATTTCGGGAGAGACCCAGTACTTC. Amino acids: CASSVSISGETQYF.

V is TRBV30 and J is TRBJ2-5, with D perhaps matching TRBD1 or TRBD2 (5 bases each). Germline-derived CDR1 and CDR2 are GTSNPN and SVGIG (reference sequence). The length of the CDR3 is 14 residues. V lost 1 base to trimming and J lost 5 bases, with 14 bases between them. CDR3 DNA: TGTGCCTGGAGTGGGACTTCTCAGGGTGAGACCCAGTACTTC. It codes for CAWSGTSQGETQYF.

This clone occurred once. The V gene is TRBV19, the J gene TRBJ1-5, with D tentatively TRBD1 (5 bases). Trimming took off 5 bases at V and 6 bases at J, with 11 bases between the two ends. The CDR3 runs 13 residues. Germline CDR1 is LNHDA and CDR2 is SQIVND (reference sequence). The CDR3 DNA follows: TGTGCCAGTAGTTCGGGGACGGGTCAGCCCCAGCATTTT. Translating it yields CASSSGTGQPQHF.

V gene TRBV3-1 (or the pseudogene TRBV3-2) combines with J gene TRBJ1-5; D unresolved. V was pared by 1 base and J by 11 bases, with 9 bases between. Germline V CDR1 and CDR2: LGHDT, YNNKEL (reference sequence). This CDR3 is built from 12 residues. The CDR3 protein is CASSQGERAQHF. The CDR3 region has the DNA TGTGCCAGCAGCCAAGGCGAGAGGGCCCAGCATTTT.

CDR3 residues: CASSPGQPSSYEQYF. In DNA, the CDR3 is TGTGCCAGCAGCCCCGGACAGCCGAGCTCCTACGAGCAGTACTTC. The V call is TRBV28, the J call TRBJ2-7, with a tentative D call TRBD1 (6 bases). The CDR3 covers 15 residues. The ends were cut back, 6 bases at V and 0 bases at J, with 15 bases in the middle. In germline, CDR1 is MDHEN, CDR2 SYDVKM.

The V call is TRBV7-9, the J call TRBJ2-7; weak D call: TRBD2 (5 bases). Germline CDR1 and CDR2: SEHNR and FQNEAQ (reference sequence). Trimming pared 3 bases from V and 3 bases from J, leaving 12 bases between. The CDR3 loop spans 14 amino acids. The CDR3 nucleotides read TGTGCCAGCAGCTTCGAGGGCTCAGTCTACGAGCAGTACTTC. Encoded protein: CASSFEGSVYEQYF.

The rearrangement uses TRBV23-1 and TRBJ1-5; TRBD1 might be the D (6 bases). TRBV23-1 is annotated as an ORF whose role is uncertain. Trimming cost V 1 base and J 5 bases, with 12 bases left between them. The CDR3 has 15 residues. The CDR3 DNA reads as TGCGCCAGCAGTCAATACAGGGTTACCGATCAGCCCCAGCATTTT. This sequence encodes CASSQYRVTDQPQHF.